These 10 T cell receptor beta chains were all obtained from the same sample, sequenced in a study of blood T cell repertoires in COVID-19. Some clones are missing from TCRdb's copy, which holds only in-frame ones; the method was immunoSEQ multiplex PCR. The sample consists of about 170,000 clones, 70% to 90% of them appearing once. Sequencing was carried out using peripheral blood. The receptors come from a woman aged 80 or over with COVID-19, enrolled during active disease.

This clone came up once. The chain has TRBV28 and TRBJ2-7; D call uncertain. There are 11 residues in the CDR3. Germline-derived CDR1 and CDR2 are MDHEN and SYDVKM. The V end lost 3 bases, the J end lost 6 bases, and 6 bases lay between the germline ends. CDR3 protein: CASSFMREQYF. CDR3 DNA sequence: TGTGCCAGCAGTTTTATGCGCGAGCAGTACTTC. Together with reference TRBV28 and TRBJ2-7, the CDR3 gives the full variable domain: DVKVTQSSRYLVKRTGEKVFLECVQDMDHENMFWYRQDPGLGLRLIYFSYDVKMKEKGDIPEGYSVSREKKERFSLILESASTNQTSMYLCASSFMREQYFGPGTRLTVT.

This clone was counted between two and nine times. The V call is TRBV5-5, the J call TRBJ1-2, with 10 bases matching TRBD1. The CDR3 runs to 16 residues. The J segment lost 5 bases and the V segment lost 4 bases, leaving 11 bases of the junction unmatched. Germline lookup yields CDR1 SGHKS and CDR2 YYEKEE (reference sequence). The CDR3 nucleotides read TGTGCCAGCAGCAAAACCGGGACAGGGGCCGGGTATGGCTACACCTTC. Its translation: CASSKTGTGAGYGYTF.

The chain carries TRBV18 and TRBJ2-3, with a weak D call TRBD1 (6 bases). Trimming removed 2 bases from V and 0 bases from J, with 9 bases in between. The CDR3 has 15 residues. The germline V gene encodes CDR1 KGHSH and CDR2 LQKENI. The CDR3 is CASSPGGSSTDTQYF. Here the CDR3 DNA reads TGTGCCAGCTCACCAGGGGGCTCTAGCACAGATACGCAGTATTTT.

The V call is TRBV6-5, the J call TRBJ2-1; unclear D gene. The CDR3 sequence is 13 residues long. Germline CDR1 reads MNHEY; CDR2 reads SVGAGI. V shed 0 bases and J shed 5 bases, with 5 bases lying between them. The CDR3 protein is CASSYSRNNEQFF. DNA of the CDR3: TGTGCCAGCAGTTACTCTAGAAACAATGAGCAGTTCTTC.

CDR3 sequence (DNA): TGTGCCAGCAGCCGTAGCGGGGGGGCCGGCACCGGGGAGCTGTTTTTT. This codes for CASSRSGGAGTGELFF. V and J are TRBV7-2 and TRBJ2-2; the match to TRBD2 covers 11 bases. CDR1 is SGHTA, CDR2 FQGNSA, per germline. V dropped 5 bases and J dropped 4; count of bases not matched to a gene: 6. This CDR3 is built from 16 residues.

This chain uses TRBV3-1 (or the pseudogene TRBV3-2) with TRBJ2-3; 8 positions match TRBD2. This CDR3 is built from 16 residues. With V trimmed by 4 bases and J by 3 bases, 9 bases remained unmatched. Germline V gene sequence: CDR1 LGHDT, CDR2 YNNKEL (reference sequence). The CDR3 here is CASSPRGAPPTDTQYF. The CDR3 bases are TGTGCCAGCAGCCCGCGGGGGGCCCCCCCGACAGATACGCAGTATTTT.

J is TRBJ1-5 and V is TRBV30; the D is unclear. V was shortened by 3 bases and J by 5 bases, with 11 bases between the two germline ends. The CDR3 consists of 13 residues. Germline values: CDR1 GTSNPN, CDR2 SVGIG (reference sequence). This CDR3 is CAWSAGRHQPQHF. As DNA, the CDR3 is TGTGCCTGGAGCGCGGGGAGGCATCAGCCCCAGCATTTT.

CDR3 nucleotide sequence: TGTGCCAGCAGACCCGGGACAGGGGGAGCTAATGAAAAACTGTTTTTT. Amino acids: CASRPGTGGANEKLFF. The chain is built from TRBV27 and TRBJ1-4, with 11 bases lining up with TRBD1. J lost 3 bases, V lost 6 bases, and 6 bases had no gene match. Germline V gene lookup returns CDR1 MNHEY and CDR2 SMNVEV (reference sequence). The CDR3 sequence is 16 residues long.

The chain carries TRBV7-9 and TRBJ2-3; D might be TRBD1 (5 bases). CDR3 size: 17 residues. V shed 4 bases and J shed 2 bases, with 19 bases lying between them. In germline, CDR1 is SEHNR, CDR2 FQNEAQ (reference sequence). The chain's CDR3 is CASSSSVWGGFTDTQYF. CDR3 sequence (DNA): TGTGCCAGCAGCTCCTCAGTTTGGGGCGGCTTCACAGATACGCAGTATTTT.

This chain links TRBV7-9 with TRBJ1-4, with no clear D. The ends were cut back, 2 bases at V and 8 bases at J, with 12 bases in the middle. CDR1 is SEHNR, CDR2 FQNEAQ, per germline (reference sequence). This CDR3 comprises 14 residues. The CDR3 protein is CASSLSRQVEKLFF. CDR3 bases: TGTGCCAGCAGCTTAAGCAGGCAGGTCGAAAAACTGTTTTTT.